A selection of T cell receptor beta chains follows, all from one sample in a study of T-cell memory formation after mild COVID-19. Each CDR3 protein is one row after TCRdb ran MiXCR on the 5' RACE reads. The sample consists of a few hundred thousand distinct CDR3 sequences, around a tenth of them appearing once. Sequencing was carried out using PBMCs or a T cell subset sorted from them (not recorded which). The receptors derive from a man aged 18 to 30 who had mild COVID-19 (a few samples of this study predate the infection). Cell type and time point are not known. The CDR3 runs from the conserved cysteine through the conserved F or W. The D gene is left open where the match is weak. Expanded clones get a size class; other rows say once, few or many, or leave the size out.

size: few
J: TRBJ2-3
D: -
V: TRBV2
DNA: TGTGCCAGCGACCATATAGTTCCAGATACGCAGTATTTT
CDR3: CASDHIVPDTQYF

size: -
J: TRBJ2-5
D: -
V: TRBV27
DNA: TGTGCCAGCAGTTTCAATCCTCGGAGGGAGACCCAGTACTTC
CDR3: CASSFNPRRETQYF

size: -
J: TRBJ2-1
D: -
V: TRBV6-1
DNA: TGTGCCAGCAGCGGCACTTGGGGCAATGAGCAGTTCTTC
CDR3: CASSGTWGNEQFF

size: many
J: TRBJ2-4
D: -
V: TRBV2
DNA: TGTGCCAGCAGTCGGGGGTCCAGCAGACTCCTAGCCAAAAACATTCAGTACTTC
CDR3: CASSRGSSRLLAKNIQYF

size: many
J: TRBJ2-5
D: -
V: TRBV7-2
DNA: TGTGCCAGCAGCCCCAGCAGGATTCAAGAGACCCAGTACTTC
CDR3: CASSPSRIQETQYF

size: -
J: TRBJ2-3
D: -
V: TRBV12-3/TRBV12-4
DNA: TGTGCCAGCAGTTTTTCCAGGGGCACAGATACGCAGTATTTT
CDR3: CASSFSRGTDTQYF

size: -
J: TRBJ1-1
D: -
V: TRBV7-2
DNA: TGTGCCAGCAGCCTAAAACAGGGCAGGAACACTGAAGCTTTCTTT
CDR3: CASSLKQGRNTEAFF

size: -
J: TRBJ1-1
D: -
V: TRBV27
DNA: TGTGCCAGCCTCGCCGGAAACACTGAAGCTTTCTTT
CDR3: CASLAGNTEAFF

size: -
J: TRBJ2-4
D: -
V: TRBV3-1
DNA: TGTGCCAGCAGCCAGTCCAGGGTGGGCATTCAGTACTTC
CDR3: CASSQSRVGIQYF

size: few
J: TRBJ1-5
D: -
V: TRBV7-2
DNA: TGTGCCAGCAGCTTCGGGGGCAGTCAGCCCCAGCATTTT
CDR3: CASSFGGSQPQHF

size: few
J: TRBJ2-1
D: -
V: TRBV7-2
DNA: TGTGCCAGCAGCTTAAGTGACTCGGGCAATGAGCAGTTCTTC
CDR3: CASSLSDSGNEQFF

size: few
J: TRBJ2-7
D: -
V: TRBV7-8
DNA: TGTGCCAGCAGCCCTAGGACAGGGACTATCACCTACGAGCAGTACTTC
CDR3: CASSPRTGTITYEQYF

size: many
J: TRBJ2-1
D: TRBD1
V: TRBV7-9
DNA: TGTGCCAGCAGCCTCAACCTTGGACAGGGGGCGTTCTTC
CDR3: CASSLNLGQGAFF

size: few
J: TRBJ2-7
D: TRBD1
V: TRBV18
DNA: TGTGCCAGCTCACCACGGGGACAGGGGATGGGCGAGCAGTACTTC
CDR3: CASSPRGQGMGEQYF

size: -
J: TRBJ2-1
D: -
V: TRBV20-1
DNA: TGCAGTGCTAGACGGGGCCCCCGGGATGAGCAGTTCTTC
CDR3: CSARRGPRDEQFF

size: -
J: TRBJ2-5
D: -
V: TRBV10-3
DNA: TGTGCCATCAGTGGGTCCGGGAACCAACAAGAGACCCAGTACTTC
CDR3: CAISGSGNQQETQYF

size: -
J: TRBJ2-5
D: -
V: TRBV10-3
DNA: TGTGCCACCACCCCGGGGTTGGGGGGCCAAGAGACCCAGTACTTC
CDR3: CATTPGLGGQETQYF

size: -
J: TRBJ2-3
D: -
V: TRBV5-1
DNA: TGCGCCAGCAGCTTTACCGACAGTTTCACAGATACGCAGTATTTT
CDR3: CASSFTDSFTDTQYF

size: -
J: TRBJ1-3
D: -
V: TRBV6-5
DNA: TGTGCCACCGAAGGTGCCTTTTCCAACACCATATATTTT
CDR3: CATEGAFSNTIYF

size: few
J: TRBJ2-2
D: -
V: TRBV5-1
DNA: TGCGCCAGCAGCTTGGCGTGGGAAGAGCTGTTTTTT
CDR3: CASSLAWEELFF

size: -
J: TRBJ2-1
D: -
V: TRBV6-2/TRBV6-3
DNA: TGTGCCAGCAGCGGGACAAAGAATAACAATGAGCAGTTCTTC
CDR3: CASSGTKNNNEQFF

size: many
J: TRBJ1-1
D: TRBD1
V: TRBV12-3/TRBV12-4
DNA: TGTGCCAGCAGCTTCACAGGGGCCACTGAAGCTTTCTTT
CDR3: CASSFTGATEAFF

size: -
J: TRBJ1-1
D: TRBD1
V: TRBV5-6
DNA: TGTGCCAGCAGCTCCCGGACAGGGGGCGTATCTAGGGACACTGAAGCTTTCTTT
CDR3: CASSSRTGGVSRDTEAFF

size: many
J: TRBJ2-4
D: -
V: TRBV11-2
DNA: TGTGCCAGCAGCTCTGGGACACAAAACATTCAGTACTTC
CDR3: CASSSGTQNIQYF

size: few
J: TRBJ2-2
D: -
V: TRBV20-1
DNA: TGCAGTGCCGGGGCCGGGACGGCAAAAACCGGGGAGCTGTTTTTT
CDR3: CSAGAGTAKTGELFF

size: few
J: TRBJ2-3
D: -
V: TRBV12-3/TRBV12-4
DNA: TGTGCCAGCAGCGCAACAGGGACTAGCACAGATACGCAGTATTTT
CDR3: CASSATGTSTDTQYF

size: few
J: TRBJ2-3
D: -
V: TRBV5-1
DNA: TGCGCCTCCCACCCGGGGGCGCGGTCGACAGATACGCAGTATTTT
CDR3: CASHPGARSTDTQYF

size: -
J: TRBJ2-7
D: -
V: TRBV4-3
DNA: TGCGCCAGCAGCCTGGGCCAGGGTGGAGGATACGAGCAGTACTTC
CDR3: CASSLGQGGGYEQYF

size: -
J: TRBJ1-1
D: -
V: TRBV12-3/TRBV12-4
DNA: TGTGCCAGCACCGACTGGCGAGGGAACACTGAAGCTTTCTTT
CDR3: CASTDWRGNTEAFF

size: few
J: TRBJ1-2
D: -
V: TRBV7-8
DNA: TGTGCCAGCAGCTCGCGGGGGGATGGCTACACCTTC
CDR3: CASSSRGDGYTF

size: -
J: TRBJ1-2
D: -
V: TRBV29-1
DNA: TGCAGCGTTGAAGGGTGGGGGGACCTGTATGGCTACACCTTC
CDR3: CSVEGWGDLYGYTF

size: few
J: TRBJ1-5
D: TRBD1
V: TRBV3-1
DNA: TGTGCCAGCAGCCAAGCTGGGGGGACAGGGAATCAGCCCCAGCATTTT
CDR3: CASSQAGGTGNQPQHF

size: -
J: TRBJ2-2
D: TRBD1
V: TRBV5-1
DNA: TGCTCCAGCAGCATAGGGACAGGCGACCGGGAGCTGTTTTTT
CDR3: CSSSIGTGDRELFF

size: -
J: TRBJ1-4
D: TRBD1
V: TRBV5-5
DNA: TGTGCCAGCAGTCATTCGACAGGGAATATAGATGAAAAACTGTTTTTT
CDR3: CASSHSTGNIDEKLFF

size: -
J: TRBJ1-2
D: -
V: TRBV12-3/TRBV12-4
DNA: TGTGCCAGCAGTCTAGGACGGATGCACACCTTC
CDR3: CASSLGRMHTF

size: -
J: TRBJ1-5
D: -
V: TRBV4-1
DNA: TGCGCCAGCAGCCCAGAGAGGGGTAGCAATCAGCCCCAGCATTTT
CDR3: CASSPERGSNQPQHF

size: -
J: TRBJ2-4
D: -
V: TRBV20-1
DNA: TGCAGTGCTAGACGGCGGGTTTTCGGGCCTGCAAAAAACATTCAGTACTTC
CDR3: CSARRRVFGPAKNIQYF

size: few
J: TRBJ2-3
D: -
V: TRBV7-2
DNA: TGTGCCAGCAGCTTGGAGAGAATAGGCCTAAATACGCAGTATTTT
CDR3: CASSLERIGLNTQYF

size: few
J: TRBJ1-2
D: TRBD1
V: TRBV6-2/TRBV6-3
DNA: TGTGCCAGCATTACAAGAGGACAGGGGGCGATTGGCTACACCTTC
CDR3: CASITRGQGAIGYTF

size: -
J: TRBJ2-5
D: TRBD2
V: TRBV7-2
DNA: TGTGCCAGCAGCGCCGGACTAGCGGGGGAGGAGACCCAGTACTTC
CDR3: CASSAGLAGEETQYF

size: few
J: TRBJ2-7
D: -
V: TRBV14
DNA: TGTGCCAGCAGACTAGCCACCTCCTACGAGCAGTACTTC
CDR3: CASRLATSYEQYF

size: few
J: TRBJ2-2
D: -
V: TRBV7-2
DNA: TGTGCCAGCAGTTTTATTGGGGCGTATACCGGGGAGCTGTTTTTT
CDR3: CASSFIGAYTGELFF

size: -
J: TRBJ2-1
D: TRBD2
V: TRBV7-6
DNA: TGTGCCAGCAGCCGTAGCGGGGTTTACAATGAGCAGTTCTTC
CDR3: CASSRSGVYNEQFF

size: few
J: TRBJ2-7
D: -
V: TRBV20-1
DNA: TGCAGTGCAGAATGGGGGGCCAACACCTACGAGCAGTACTTC
CDR3: CSAEWGANTYEQYF

size: -
J: TRBJ2-5
D: TRBD1
V: TRBV6-5
DNA: TGTGCCAGCAGTAAGACCTCCGGGACAGGGAACCCGTACCAAGAGACCCAGTACTTC
CDR3: CASSKTSGTGNPYQETQYF

size: -
J: TRBJ1-1
D: -
V: TRBV4-1
DNA: TGCGCCAGCAGCCAAGTTCCAGGTCCGCCAAATAATTCTCCGAACACTGAAGCTTTCTTT
CDR3: CASSQVPGPPNNSPNTEAFF

size: many
J: TRBJ1-2
D: -
V: TRBV5-5
DNA: TGTGCCAGCAGCTTGGAGGGCCCGACGGGCTACACCTTC
CDR3: CASSLEGPTGYTF

size: few
J: TRBJ2-2
D: -
V: TRBV6-5
DNA: TGTGCCAGCTGGCGGGGAGACACCGGGGAGCTGTTTTTT
CDR3: CASWRGDTGELFF

size: -
J: TRBJ1-1
D: -
V: TRBV4-2
DNA: TGTGCCAGCAGCCAAGTCCCGGGGCGAAGCACTGAAGCTTTCTTT
CDR3: CASSQVPGRSTEAFF

size: -
J: TRBJ2-1
D: TRBD2
V: TRBV12-3/TRBV12-4
DNA: TGTGCCAGCATCCCTAGCGGATACAATGAGCAGTTCTTC
CDR3: CASIPSGYNEQFF

size: -
J: TRBJ1-3
D: -
V: TRBV7-2
DNA: TGTGCCAGCAGCTTAGCGGGACGGGCCTCTGGAAACACCATATATTTT
CDR3: CASSLAGRASGNTIYF

size: many
J: TRBJ2-1
D: TRBD2
V: TRBV5-1
DNA: TGCGCCAGCAGCTTCAGTAGCGGGGGGGCCCTCTCGTCGCAGTTCTTC
CDR3: CASSFSSGGALSSQFF

size: few
J: TRBJ1-1
D: -
V: TRBV6-2/TRBV6-3
DNA: TGTGCCAGCAGTTACCTTCTTTTCGACATTCTGGACACTGAAGCTTTCTTT
CDR3: CASSYLLFDILDTEAFF

size: -
J: TRBJ2-3
D: -
V: TRBV7-2
DNA: TGTGCCAGCAGCTTAGCGTGGGCAACAGATACGCAGTATTTT
CDR3: CASSLAWATDTQYF

size: -
J: TRBJ1-2
D: -
V: TRBV6-5
DNA: TGTGCCAGCAGTTACTCGCCATCGGGGGATGGCTACACCTTC
CDR3: CASSYSPSGDGYTF

size: -
J: TRBJ2-5
D: -
V: TRBV29-1
DNA: TGCAGCGCAGGGGGGCTCGGAGAGACCCAGTACTTC
CDR3: CSAGGLGETQYF

size: -
J: TRBJ1-6
D: -
V: TRBV9
DNA: TGTGCCAGCAGCCCTCAGGGGAATAATTCACCCCTCCACTTT
CDR3: CASSPQGNNSPLHF

size: -
J: TRBJ2-5
D: TRBD1
V: TRBV10-3
DNA: TGTGCCATCAGTGACCCGACAGGGGTAGAGACCCAGTACTTC
CDR3: CAISDPTGVETQYF

size: few
J: TRBJ2-5
D: -
V: TRBV12-3/TRBV12-4
DNA: TGTGCCAGCTCTAAGGGATTCGGGGAGACCCAGTACTTC
CDR3: CASSKGFGETQYF